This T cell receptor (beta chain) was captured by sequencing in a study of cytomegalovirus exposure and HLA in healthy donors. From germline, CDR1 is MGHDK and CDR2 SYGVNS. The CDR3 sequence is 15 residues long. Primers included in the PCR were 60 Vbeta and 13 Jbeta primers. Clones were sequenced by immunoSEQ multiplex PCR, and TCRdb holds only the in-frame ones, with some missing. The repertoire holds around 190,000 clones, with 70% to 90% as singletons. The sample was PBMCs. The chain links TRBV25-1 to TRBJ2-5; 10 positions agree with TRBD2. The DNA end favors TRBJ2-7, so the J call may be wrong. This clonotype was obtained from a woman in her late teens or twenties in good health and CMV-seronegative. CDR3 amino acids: CASSERGGLAYEQYF. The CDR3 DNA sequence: TGTGCCAGCAGTGAACGAGGGGGACTAGCGTACGAGCAGTACTTC.